This T cell receptor (beta chain) was sequenced in a study of shared clonotypes between healthy human individuals. To note about this clone: What it binds is not known.

Sequencing was performed with immunoSEQ multiplex PCR; in TCRdb, only in-frame clones are kept and a portion is missing. Of around 700,000 clones in the sample, roughly 70% are singletons; the top ten hold around 1.8%. V was trimmed by 2 bases and J by 1 base, leaving 6 bases between them. Germline-derived CDR1 and CDR2 are SGHVT and SQSDAQ. The CDR3 consists of 14 residues. Whole-study findings and limits: Rarefaction curves obtained for sorted subsets showed sequencing incomplete despite large depth. Genetic and exposure-history diversity was limited by the small donor number.

This sequence joins TRBV7-4 and TRBJ1-3; D not resolved. This clonotype originated in a woman aged 25 to 45 in good health. Sequencing was done on a sample of memory CD4+ T cells sorted from blood. Subset of the sample: CD45RA-negative fraction. DNA of the CDR3: TGTGCCAGCAGCTTAATCACGTCTGGAAACACCATATATTTT. It encodes CASSLITSGNTIYF.